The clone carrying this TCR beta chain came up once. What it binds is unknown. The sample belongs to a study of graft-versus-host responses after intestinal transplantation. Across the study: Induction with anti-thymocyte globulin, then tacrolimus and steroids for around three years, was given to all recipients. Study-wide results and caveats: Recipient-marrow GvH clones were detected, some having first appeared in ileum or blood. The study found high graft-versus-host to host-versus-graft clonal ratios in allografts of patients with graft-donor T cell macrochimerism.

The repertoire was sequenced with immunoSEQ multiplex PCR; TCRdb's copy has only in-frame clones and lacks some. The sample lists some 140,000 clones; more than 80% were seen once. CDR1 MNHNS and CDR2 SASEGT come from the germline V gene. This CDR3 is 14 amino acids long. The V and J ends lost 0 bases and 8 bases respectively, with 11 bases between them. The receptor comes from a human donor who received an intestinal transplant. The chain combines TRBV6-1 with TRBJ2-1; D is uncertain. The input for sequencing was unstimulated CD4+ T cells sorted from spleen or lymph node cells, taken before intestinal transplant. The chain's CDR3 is CASSEAGSLDEQFF. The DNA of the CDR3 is TGTGCCAGCAGTGAAGCGGGCAGCTTGGATGAGCAGTTCTTC.